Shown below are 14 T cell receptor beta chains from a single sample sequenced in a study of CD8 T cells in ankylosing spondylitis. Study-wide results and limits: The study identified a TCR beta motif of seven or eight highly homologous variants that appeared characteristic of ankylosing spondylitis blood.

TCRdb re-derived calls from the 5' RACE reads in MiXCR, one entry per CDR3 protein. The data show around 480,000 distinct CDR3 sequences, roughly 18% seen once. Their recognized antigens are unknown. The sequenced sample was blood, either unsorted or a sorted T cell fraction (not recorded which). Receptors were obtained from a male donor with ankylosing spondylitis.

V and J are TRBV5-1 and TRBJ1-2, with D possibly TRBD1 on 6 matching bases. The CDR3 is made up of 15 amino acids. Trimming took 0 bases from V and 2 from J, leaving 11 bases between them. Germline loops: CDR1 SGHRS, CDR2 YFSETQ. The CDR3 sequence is CASSLALQGNYGYTF. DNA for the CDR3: TGCGCCAGCAGCTTGGCCTTGCAGGGGAACTATGGCTACACCTTC. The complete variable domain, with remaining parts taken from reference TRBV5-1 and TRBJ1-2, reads KAGVTQTPRYLIKTRGQQVTLSCSPISGHRSVSWYQQTPGQGLQFLFEYFSETQRNKGNFPGRFSGRQFSNSRSEMNVSTLELGDSALYLCASSLALQGNYGYTFGSGTRLTVV.

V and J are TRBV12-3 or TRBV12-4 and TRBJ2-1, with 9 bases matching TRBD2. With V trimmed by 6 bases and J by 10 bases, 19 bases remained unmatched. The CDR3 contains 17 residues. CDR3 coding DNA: TGTGCCAGCAGACTAGGAGTAGCGGGAGCGGGGGTAAGGGAGCAGTTCTTC. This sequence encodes CASRLGVAGAGVREQFF.

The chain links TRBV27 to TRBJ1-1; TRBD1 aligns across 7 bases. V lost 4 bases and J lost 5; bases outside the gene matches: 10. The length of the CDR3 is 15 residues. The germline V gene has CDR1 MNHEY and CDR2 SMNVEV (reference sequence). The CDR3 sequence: CASSSIITGATEAFF. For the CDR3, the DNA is TGTGCCAGCAGTTCCATCATTACAGGGGCAACTGAAGCTTTCTTT.

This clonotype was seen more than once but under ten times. The CDR3, as DNA: TGTGCCAGCCAATGGGGCCAGAACACTGAAGCTTTCTTT. Protein sequence: CASQWGQNTEAFF. The chain links TRBV5-6 to TRBJ1-1, with D possibly TRBD1 on 5 matching bases. CDR1 is SGHDT, CDR2 YYEEEE, per germline. The CDR3 totals 13 residues. V lost 7 bases and J lost 1, with 11 bases in between.

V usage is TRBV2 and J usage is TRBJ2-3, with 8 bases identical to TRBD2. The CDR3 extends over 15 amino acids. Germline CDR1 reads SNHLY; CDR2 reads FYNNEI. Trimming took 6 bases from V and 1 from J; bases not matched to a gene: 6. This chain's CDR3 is CASSRGGLRTDTQYF. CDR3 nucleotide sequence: TGTGCCAGCAGCCGGGGGGGACTTCGCACAGATACGCAGTATTTT.

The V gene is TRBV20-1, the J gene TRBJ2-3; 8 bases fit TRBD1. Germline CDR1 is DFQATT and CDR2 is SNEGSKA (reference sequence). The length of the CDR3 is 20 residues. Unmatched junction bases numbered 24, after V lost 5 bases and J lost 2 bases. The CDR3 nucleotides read TGCAGTGCTGCAGGGGGCGCGGGCCGCGTTATCACCAGCAACACAGATACGCAGTATTTT. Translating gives CSAAGGAGRVITSNTDTQYF.

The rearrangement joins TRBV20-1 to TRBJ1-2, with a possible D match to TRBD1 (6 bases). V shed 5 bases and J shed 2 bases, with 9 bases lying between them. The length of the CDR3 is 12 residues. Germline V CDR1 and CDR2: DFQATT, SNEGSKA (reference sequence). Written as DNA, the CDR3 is TGCAGTGCTCAGGACAGAAACTATGGCTACACCTTC. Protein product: CSAQDRNYGYTF.

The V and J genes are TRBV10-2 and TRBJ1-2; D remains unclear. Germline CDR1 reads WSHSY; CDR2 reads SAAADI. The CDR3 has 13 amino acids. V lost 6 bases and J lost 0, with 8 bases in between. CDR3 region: CASRVSANYGYTF. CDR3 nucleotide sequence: TGCGCCAGCAGGGTCTCGGCTAACTATGGCTACACCTTC.

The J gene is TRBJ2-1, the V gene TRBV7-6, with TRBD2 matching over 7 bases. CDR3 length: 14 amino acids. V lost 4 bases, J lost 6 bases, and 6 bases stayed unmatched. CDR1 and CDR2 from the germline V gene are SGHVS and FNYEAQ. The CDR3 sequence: CASSSSGRTNEQFF. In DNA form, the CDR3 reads TGTGCCAGCAGCTCATCCGGGAGGACCAATGAGCAGTTCTTC. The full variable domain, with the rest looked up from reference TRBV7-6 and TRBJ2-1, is GAGVSQSPRYKVTKRGQDVALRCDPISGHVSLYWYRQALGQGPEFLTYFNYEAQQDKSGLPNDRFSAERPEGSISTLTIQRTEQRDSAMYRCASSSSGRTNEQFFGPGTRLTVL.

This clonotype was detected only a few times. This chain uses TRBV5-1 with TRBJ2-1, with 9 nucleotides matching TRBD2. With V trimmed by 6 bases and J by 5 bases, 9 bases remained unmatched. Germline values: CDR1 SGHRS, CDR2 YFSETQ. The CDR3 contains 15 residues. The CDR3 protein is CASTPETSGNNEQFF. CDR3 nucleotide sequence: TGCGCCAGCACCCCGGAGACTAGCGGCAACAATGAGCAGTTCTTC.

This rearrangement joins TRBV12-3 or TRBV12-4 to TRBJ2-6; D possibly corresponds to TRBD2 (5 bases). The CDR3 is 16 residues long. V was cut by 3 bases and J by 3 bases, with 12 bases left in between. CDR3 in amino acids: CASSFRGSSGANVLTF. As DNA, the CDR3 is TGTGCCAGCAGTTTTAGAGGGAGTAGTGGGGCCAACGTCCTGACTTTC.

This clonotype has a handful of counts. The DNA for the CDR3 is TGTGCCATCAGGGACAGTCCCTACGAGCAGTACTTC. This sequence encodes CAIRDSPYEQYF. V gene TRBV10-3 combines with J gene TRBJ2-7; a possible D gene is TRBD1 (6 bases). V was trimmed by 6 bases and J by 2 bases, leaving 8 bases between them. The CDR3 sequence is 12 residues long. Germline loops: CDR1 ENHRY, CDR2 SYGVKD.

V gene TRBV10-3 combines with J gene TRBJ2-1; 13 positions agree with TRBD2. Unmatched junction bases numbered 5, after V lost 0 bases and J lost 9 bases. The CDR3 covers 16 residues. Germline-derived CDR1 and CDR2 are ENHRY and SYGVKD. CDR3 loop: CAISESGTSGNGEQFF. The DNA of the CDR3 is TGTGCCATCAGTGAGTCTGGGACTAGCGGGAACGGTGAGCAGTTCTTC.

CDR3 sequence (DNA): TGCGCCAGCAGCCGAATGACTAGCGGGAGATTAGATACGCAGTATTTT. Translated, it gives CASSRMTSGRLDTQYF. This chain connects TRBV5-1 to TRBJ2-3; 12 bases align to TRBD2. Losses at the gene ends were 4 bases for V and 5 bases for J; bases not matched to a gene: 8. The CDR3 totals 16 residues. Germline loops: CDR1 SGHRS, CDR2 YFSETQ. Using reference TRBV5-1 and TRBJ2-3 for the parts outside the CDR3, the full variable domain is KAGVTQTPRYLIKTRGQQVTLSCSPISGHRSVSWYQQTPGQGLQFLFEYFSETQRNKGNFPGRFSGRQFSNSRSEMNVSTLELGDSALYLCASSRMTSGRLDTQYFGPGTRLTVL.